This T cell receptor (beta chain) originates from a study of blood T cell repertoires in COVID-19. Overall study: The United States, Italy and Spain provided the acute and convalescent COVID-19 samples. PBMCs, B-cell-depleted T cells, or T cells were the source of the cDNA or gDNA that made up the material.

With 3 bases removed from V and 1 base from J, the gap between germline ends came to 15 bases. The CDR3 is made up of 16 amino acids. CDR1 is WSHSY, CDR2 SAAADI, per germline. Seattle's cohort entered during active infection and was followed longitudinally. Per the authors' pipeline: Estimation of nucleated cell counts relied on the amplification of reference gene primers. The protocol was immunoSEQ multiplex PCR, while the TCRdb copy is restricted to in-frame clones and leaves out a portion. That table furnishes V, J and clone size, whereas the DNA furnished D and trimming. The sample yields nearly 350,000 clones, around 86% seen once.

The TCR was taken from a woman aged 50 to 60 with COVID-19, enrolled during active disease. Sequenced input: peripheral blood. The chain joins TRBV10-2 to TRBJ2-5; the D gene is possibly TRBD1 (5 bases). In DNA, the CDR3 is TGCGCCAGCAGTGACCGTTCCCCAGGGATCCAAGAGACCCAGTACTTC. Translated: CASSDRSPGIQETQYF.